This T cell receptor beta chain was captured in a study of T-cell reconstitution after alpha-beta-depleted transplantation in children. Study-level findings and limits: It was surviving recipient T cells and thymic progenitors that gave some patients high TCRbeta diversity at day 60.

Worth noting for this clonotype: What it binds is unknown.

The V end was cut by 5 bases, the J end by 11 bases, with 18 bases between. The germline gives CDR1 SGHAT, CDR2 FQNNGV. This CDR3 region has 13 residues. The library targeted TCRbeta and was prepared with unique molecular identifiers. TCRdb reprocessed the PCR reads via MiXCR and lists one record per CDR3 protein. Here the sample spans 450,000 to 600,000 distinct CDR3 sequences, 10% being singletons. The clonotype comes from a child aged 2-15 years with inherited bone marrow failure, due to receive a stem cell transplant. The chain recombines TRBV11-2 with TRBJ1-1, with D hard to call. Source: PBMCs, taken before TCRalphabeta/CD19-depleted stem cell transplant. CDR3 residues: CASSLFPAVEAFF. The CDR3 DNA sequence: TGTGCCAGCAGCCTTTTTCCAGCAGTCGAGGCTTTCTTT.